This entry lists 32 T cell receptor beta chains sequenced from one sample in a study of shared clonotypes between healthy human individuals. The protocol was immunoSEQ multiplex PCR, while the TCRdb copy is restricted to in-frame clones and leaves out a portion. The profile shows about 1.1 million clones, approximately 75% of them singletons. The specimen sequenced was memory CD4+ T cells from PBMCs. Stated subset: CD45RA-negative fraction. Source of these receptors: a man between 18 and 29 years old in good health. Some clones in this sample may be carry-over from other donors' samples.

CDR3 protein: CASTRRWTSGGISEQFF. The CDR3 DNA sequence: TGTGCCAGCACCCGCCGATGGACTAGCGGGGGGATCAGTGAGCAGTTCTTC. The rearrangement uses TRBV2 and TRBJ2-1, with 14 nucleotides matching TRBD2. The CDR3 spans 17 residues. Trimming cost V 7 bases and J 9 bases; bases outside gene matches: 14. CDR1 and CDR2 from the germline V gene are SNHLY and FYNNEI. Complete variable domain (other parts from reference TRBV2 and TRBJ2-1): EPEVTQTPSHQVTQMGQEVILRCVPISNHLYFYWYRQILGQKVEFLVSFYNNEISEKSEIFDDQFSVERPDGSNFTLKIRSTKLEDSAMYFCASTRRWTSGGISEQFFGPGTRLTVL.

V gene TRBV27 combines with J gene TRBJ2-7; D is perhaps TRBD2 (5 bases). Germline assignment: CDR1 MNHEY and CDR2 SMNVEV (reference sequence). Trimming shortened V by 8 bases and J by 6 bases, and 23 bases separated the two germline ends. The CDR3 runs to 15 residues. CDR3 sequence: CASHRMAGGGGEQYF. The CDR3 DNA sequence: TGTGCCAGCCATCGAATGGCGGGTGGCGGAGGCGAGCAGTACTTC.

The rearrangement joins TRBV6-5 to TRBJ1-1; D uncertain. Germline V lookup: CDR1 MNHEY, CDR2 SVGAGI. The CDR3 spans 13 residues. V was pared by 8 bases and J by 6 bases, with 16 bases between. CDR3 sequence reads: CASFRPQRAEAFF. CDR3 coding DNA: TGTGCCAGCTTCCGGCCCCAAAGGGCTGAAGCTTTCTTT.

CDR3 residues: CASTTDRYNQPQHF. The CDR3 nucleotides read TGTGCCAGTACCACGGACAGATACAATCAGCCCCAGCATTTT. This rearrangement joins TRBV19 to TRBJ1-5; maybe TRBD1 (6 bases). Germline V gene data show CDR1 as LNHDA and CDR2 as SQIVND (reference sequence). V lost 7 bases, J lost 3 bases, and 13 bases lay in between. The CDR3 totals 14 residues.

The rearrangement links TRBV2 to TRBJ2-2; either TRBD1 or TRBD2 may supply D (5 bases each). CDR3 size: 14 residues. Trimming shortened V by 7 bases and J by 4 bases, and 13 bases separated the two germline ends. Per the germline V gene, CDR1 is SNHLY and CDR2 is FYNNEI. The CDR3 nucleotides are TGTGCCAGCATTAAGGGGACCCCCACCGGGGAGCTGTTTTTT. This gives the protein CASIKGTPTGELFF.

V usage is TRBV10-3 and J usage is TRBJ2-1, with 10 positions matching TRBD1. Germline values: CDR1 ENHRY, CDR2 SYGVKD. V trimming: 3 bases; J trimming: 9 bases; junction bases outside the gene matches: 5. The CDR3 consists of 14 residues. The CDR3 loop is CAISDGTGVGEQFF. The CDR3 DNA reads as TGTGCCATCAGTGATGGGACAGGGGTGGGTGAGCAGTTCTTC.

Note on this clone: The same CDR3 also results from other DNA sequences found in this sample. The chain couples TRBV5-1 to TRBJ1-1; no clear D. The CDR3 totals 15 residues. Germline V gene data show CDR1 as SGHRS and CDR2 as YFSETQ. V was trimmed by 0 bases and J by 0 bases, leaving 9 bases between them. CDR3: CASSLGAGLNTEAFF. The DNA for the CDR3 is TGCGCCAGCAGCTTGGGGGCAGGCCTGAACACTGAAGCTTTCTTT.

The chain has TRBV6-1 and TRBJ1-1, with 7 nucleotides matching TRBD1. Germline V gives CDR1 MNHNS, CDR2 SASEGT. With 3 bases clipped from V and 3 bases from J, the junction kept 4 bases outside the gene matches. CDR3 size: 14 residues. The CDR3 DNA follows: TGTGCCAGCAGTGAGGAGGGGGCGGACACTGAAGCTTTCTTT. Translating it yields CASSEEGADTEAFF.

The chain combines TRBV27 with TRBJ2-7, with TRBD2 matching 8 bases. The CDR3 extends over 18 amino acids. With 5 bases clipped from V and 7 bases from J, the junction kept 22 bases outside the gene matches. Germline CDR1 reads MNHEY; CDR2 reads SMNVEV (reference sequence). The CDR3 loop is CASSPSPPVAGWAREQYF. CDR3 DNA sequence: TGTGCCAGCAGTCCCTCTCCCCCAGTAGCGGGATGGGCACGGGAGCAGTACTTC.

CDR3: CASNLGGYNEQFF. The DNA for the CDR3 is TGTGCCAGCAACCTGGGGGGATACAATGAGCAGTTCTTC. V usage is TRBV28 and J usage is TRBJ2-1; possible D gene TRBD2, 6 bases. Germline V CDR1 and CDR2: MDHEN, SYDVKM. V gave up 7 bases and J gave up 4 bases, with 11 bases separating them. The length of the CDR3 is 13 residues.

The rearrangement uses TRBV28 and TRBJ1-3; 7 positions agree with TRBD1. This CDR3 contains 16 residues. V dropped 5 bases and J dropped 0; count of bases not matched to a gene: 7. Germline assignment: CDR1 MDHEN and CDR2 SYDVKM. CDR3 sequence (DNA): TGTGCCAGCAGTCCCATGACAGGGAACTCTGGAAACACCATATATTTT. Protein sequence: CASSPMTGNSGNTIYF.

The chain couples TRBV27 to TRBJ2-1; 9 bases agree with TRBD1. The CDR3 is made up of 21 amino acids. Unmatched junction bases numbered 20, after V lost 1 base and J lost 4 bases. Germline V gene lookup returns CDR1 MNHEY and CDR2 SMNVEV (reference sequence). The CDR3 reads CASSLLLQGAARVGIYNEQFF. DNA of the CDR3: TGTGCCAGCAGTTTATTACTACAGGGGGCCGCGCGAGTGGGGATATACAATGAGCAGTTCTTC.

The rearrangement uses TRBV10-1 and TRBJ1-1; 7 nucleotides line up with TRBD1. Germline V lookup: CDR1 WNHNN, CDR2 SYGVQD (reference sequence). This CDR3 is built from 12 residues. Losses at the gene ends were 10 bases for V and 6 bases for J; bases not matched to a gene: 8. The CDR3, as DNA: TGCGCCACCTCCCGGGACAGATCTGAAGCTTTCTTT. Translating gives CATSRDRSEAFF.

Turning to this clone: This sample also contains other DNA sequences that code for the same CDR3. V and J are TRBV28 and TRBJ2-7, with D maybe TRBD2 (7 bases). CDR1 is MDHEN, CDR2 SYDVKM, per germline. This CDR3 region has 15 residues. V shed 6 bases and J shed 0 bases, with 15 bases lying between them. CDR3 nucleotides: TGTGCCAGCAGCCTTAGGGGGACTATCTCCTACGAGCAGTACTTC. Translation: CASSLRGTISYEQYF.

The chain couples TRBV7-3 to TRBJ2-6, with D unclear. V lost 0 bases and J lost 0, with 12 bases in between. CDR1 is SGHTA, CDR2 FQGTGA, per germline. This CDR3 has 18 amino acids. The CDR3 sequence: CASSLTPLFSSGANVLTF. DNA of the CDR3: TGTGCCAGCAGCTTAACACCCCTATTTAGCTCTGGGGCCAACGTCCTGACTTTC.

This clone was counted once. The V gene is TRBV5-1, the J gene TRBJ1-1, with TRBD1 as a possible D gene (6 bases). CDR3 size: 13 residues. Germline V gene lookup returns CDR1 SGHRS and CDR2 YFSETQ. The V end lost 2 bases, the J end lost 6 bases, and 11 bases lay between the germline ends. As DNA, the CDR3 is TGCGCCAGCAGCTTTACAGGGACCCCTGAAGCTTTCTTT. Translation gives CASSFTGTPEAFF.

This chain joins TRBV5-4 and TRBJ2-7; tentatively, D is TRBD1 or TRBD2 (6 bases each). V was clipped by 5 bases and J by 4 bases, with 19 bases between them. CDR3 length: 15 residues. From germline, CDR1 is SGHNT and CDR2 YYREEE (reference sequence). CDR3 protein: CASSPRAGQPYEQYF. The DNA of the CDR3 is TGTGCCAGCAGTCCTCGGGCGGGACAACCGTACGAGCAGTACTTC.

V gene TRBV4-2 combines with J gene TRBJ1-5; TRBD1 agrees at 7 bases. This CDR3 is 15 amino acids long. The ends lost 0 bases at V and 9 bases at J; junction bases unmatched: 8. The V gene's germline CDR1 is LGHNA and CDR2 YNFKEQ. The chain's CDR3 is CASSQDQGVKRPQHF. Here the CDR3 DNA reads TGTGCCAGCAGCCAAGATCAGGGGGTTAAGCGGCCCCAGCATTTT.

CDR3 coding DNA: TGCGCCAGCAGCCAAGATCCCGGGGACGGGCTGTTTTTT. Amino acid sequence: CASSQDPGDGLFF. This chain links TRBV4-1 with TRBJ2-2; D may correspond to TRBD1 or TRBD2 (5 bases each). The V end was cut by 0 bases, the J end by 13 bases, with 12 bases between. The length of the CDR3 is 13 residues. Germline V gene data show CDR1 as MGHRA and CDR2 as YSYEKL.

This clone was observed once. The CDR3 sequence: CASSYPGTGSYEQYF. CDR3 nucleotides: TGTGCCAGCAGTTACCCCGGGACTGGCTCCTACGAGCAGTACTTC. The chain uses TRBV6-5 and TRBJ2-7; possible D gene TRBD2, 6 bases. Trimming pared 2 bases from V and 0 bases from J, leaving 11 bases between. The germline gives CDR1 MNHEY, CDR2 SVGAGI. The CDR3 runs 15 residues.

The gene calls are TRBV5-4 and TRBJ2-5, with 11 bases that match TRBD2. This CDR3 region has 16 residues. V gave up 5 bases and J gave up 5 bases; unmatched junction bases: 11. Germline CDR1 reads SGHNT; CDR2 reads YYREEE (reference sequence). The CDR3 is CASSPFSLAGVETQYF. For the CDR3, the DNA is TGTGCCAGCAGTCCATTCTCACTAGCGGGAGTGGAGACCCAGTACTTC.

The chain joins TRBV28 to TRBJ2-5; TRBD1 matches at 7 bases. This CDR3 is 14 amino acids long. Germline CDR1 and CDR2: MDHEN and SYDVKM. J was trimmed by 5 bases and V by 6 bases; bases with no gene match: 9. CDR3 bases: TGTGCCAGCAGCGCTCAGGGGGTTCGGGAGACCCAGTACTTC. Its translation is CASSAQGVRETQYF.

This clone has ten or more counts. The chain couples TRBV9 to TRBJ2-2, with 12 bases fitting TRBD1. Unmatched junction bases numbered 6, after V lost 3 bases and J lost 6 bases. Germline V gene sequence: CDR1 SGDLS, CDR2 YYNGEE. CDR3 length equals 16 residues. The CDR3 region is CASSAVGTGGSGELFF. CDR3 bases: TGTGCCAGCAGCGCCGTAGGGACAGGGGGCTCCGGGGAGCTGTTTTTT.

The chain employs TRBV5-1 and TRBJ2-1; D is perhaps TRBD2 (6 bases). CDR1 SGHRS and CDR2 YFSETQ come from the germline V gene. The V and J ends lost 3 bases and 5 bases respectively, with 12 bases between them. This CDR3 is built from 14 residues. In DNA, the CDR3 is TGCGCCAGCAGCTGGGGGACTGGAAACAATGAGCAGTTCTTC. Its translation: CASSWGTGNNEQFF.

V gene TRBV5-1 combines with J gene TRBJ2-5; D remains unclear. Germline V CDR1 and CDR2: SGHRS, YFSETQ. Trimming shortened V by 2 bases and J by 0 bases, and 14 bases separated the two germline ends. This CDR3 has 16 amino acids. The CDR3 region has the DNA TGCGCCAGCAGCTTCGTGGGGATCACCAACCAAGAGACCCAGTACTTC. Amino acids: CASSFVGITNQETQYF.

The chain carries TRBV4-2 and TRBJ1-4, with a tentative D call TRBD1 (5 bases). Trimming left V 4 bases short and J 7 bases short, with 13 bases between. The CDR3 has 14 residues. In germline, CDR1 is LGHNA, CDR2 YNFKEQ. This CDR3 reads CASSLGGDGEKLFF. The CDR3 DNA is TGTGCCAGCAGCCTGGGGGGAGATGGTGAAAAACTGTTTTTT.

V gene TRBV5-8 combines with J gene TRBJ1-2; D ambiguous. The germline V gene has CDR1 SGHTS and CDR2 YDEGEE. Trimming left V 2 bases short and J 6 bases short, with 8 bases between. CDR3 length: 12 residues. In DNA form, the CDR3 reads TGTGCCAGCAGCTTTTACACAGATGGCTACACCTTC. Translating gives CASSFYTDGYTF.

The CDR3 is CASSSLAESYEQYF. The CDR3 DNA follows: TGCGCCAGCAGCTCCCTTGCAGAATCCTACGAGCAGTACTTC. This chain uses TRBV5-1 with TRBJ2-7; D remains unclear. Trimming cost V 3 bases and J 1 base, with 11 bases left between them. The CDR3 extends over 14 amino acids. Per the germline V gene, CDR1 is SGHRS and CDR2 is YFSETQ. The full variable domain, with the rest looked up from reference TRBV5-1 and TRBJ2-7, is KAGVTQTPRYLIKTRGQQVTLSCSPISGHRSVSWYQQTPGQGLQFLFEYFSETQRNKGNFPGRFSGRQFSNSRSEMNVSTLELGDSALYLCASSSLAESYEQYFGPGTRLTVT.

The chain joins TRBV27 to TRBJ2-2; perhaps D is TRBD1 or TRBD2 (5 bases each). This CDR3 spans 14 amino acids. V was cut by 2 bases and J by 6 bases, with 10 bases left in between. Germline lookup yields CDR1 MNHEY and CDR2 SMNVEV (reference sequence). This chain's CDR3 is CASSLHGTAGELFF. Here the CDR3 DNA reads TGTGCCAGCAGTTTACACGGGACCGCCGGGGAGCTGTTTTTT.

The chain employs TRBV6-5 and TRBJ2-7; TRBD2 agrees at 8 bases. The CDR3 totals 16 residues. Germline CDR1 is MNHEY and CDR2 is SVGAGI. The ends lost 4 bases at V and 1 base at J; junction bases unmatched: 9. CDR3 DNA sequence: TGTGCCAGCAGTTCTGTTCGGACTAGCCATTCCTACGAGCAGTACTTC. This gives the protein CASSSVRTSHSYEQYF.

This clone has only a few counts. The chain links TRBV28 to TRBJ2-7; D unclear. Germline V gene data show CDR1 as MDHEN and CDR2 as SYDVKM. CDR3 length: 12 amino acids. The V gene lost 5 bases and the J gene lost 7 bases, with 12 bases spanning the gap. The DNA of the CDR3 is TGTGCCAGCAGTCCCCCTGGTCAAGAGCAGTACTTC. Its translation: CASSPPGQEQYF.

This clone was observed a single time. It may be a read error: a sequence one base away is much more abundant. The V and J genes are TRBV6-6 and TRBJ2-2, with D unclear. Trimming removed 2 bases from V and 0 bases from J, with 4 bases in between. Germline V gives CDR1 MNHNY, CDR2 SVGAGI (reference sequence). CDR3 length: 14 amino acids. The CDR3: CASSYATNTGELFF. The DNA of the CDR3 is TGTGCCAGCAGTTACGCCACGAACACCGGGGAGCTGTTTTTT.